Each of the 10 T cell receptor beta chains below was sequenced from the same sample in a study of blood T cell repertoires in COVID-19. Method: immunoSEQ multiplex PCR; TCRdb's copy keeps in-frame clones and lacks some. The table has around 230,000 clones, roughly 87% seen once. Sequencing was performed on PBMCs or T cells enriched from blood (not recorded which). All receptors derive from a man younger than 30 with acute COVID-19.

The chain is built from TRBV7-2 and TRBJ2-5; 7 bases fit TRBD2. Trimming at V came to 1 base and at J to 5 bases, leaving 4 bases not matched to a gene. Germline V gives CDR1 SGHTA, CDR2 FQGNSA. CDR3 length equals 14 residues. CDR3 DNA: TGTGCCAGCAGCTTAGTCACCGGGGGGGAGACCCAGTACTTC. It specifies CASSLVTGGETQYF.

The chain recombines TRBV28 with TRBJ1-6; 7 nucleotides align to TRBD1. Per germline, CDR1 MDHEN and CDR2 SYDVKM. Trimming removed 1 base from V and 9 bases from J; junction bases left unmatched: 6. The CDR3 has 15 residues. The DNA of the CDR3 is TGTGCCAGCAGTTTATCGGTAGGGGGCGGTTCACCCCTCCACTTT. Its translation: CASSLSVGGGSPLHF.

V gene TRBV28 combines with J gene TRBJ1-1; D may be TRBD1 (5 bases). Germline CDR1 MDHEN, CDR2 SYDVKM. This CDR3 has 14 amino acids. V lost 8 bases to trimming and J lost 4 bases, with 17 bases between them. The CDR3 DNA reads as TGTGCCAGCGGGACGGGGACTTCCGTCACTGAAGCTTTCTTT. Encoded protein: CASGTGTSVTEAFF.

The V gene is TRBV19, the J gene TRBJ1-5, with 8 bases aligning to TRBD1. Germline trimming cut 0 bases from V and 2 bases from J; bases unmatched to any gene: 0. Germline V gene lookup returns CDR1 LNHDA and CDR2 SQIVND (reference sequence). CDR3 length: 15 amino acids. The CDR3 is CASSIETGGNQPQHF. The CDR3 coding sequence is TGTGCCAGTAGTATAGAGACAGGGGGCAATCAGCCCCAGCATTTT.

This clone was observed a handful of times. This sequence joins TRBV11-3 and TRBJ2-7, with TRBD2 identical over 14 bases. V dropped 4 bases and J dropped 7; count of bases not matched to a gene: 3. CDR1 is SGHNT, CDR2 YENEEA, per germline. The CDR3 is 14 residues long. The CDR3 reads CASSSGLAGVEQYF. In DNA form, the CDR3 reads TGTGCCAGCAGCTCGGGACTAGCGGGAGTTGAGCAGTACTTC.

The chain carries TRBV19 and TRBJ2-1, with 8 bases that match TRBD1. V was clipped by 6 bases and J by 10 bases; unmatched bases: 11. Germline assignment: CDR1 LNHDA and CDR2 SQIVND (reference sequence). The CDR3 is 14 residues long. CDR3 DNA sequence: TGTGCCAGTAGCCTACAAGGGACAGGTTCAGAGCAGTTCTTC. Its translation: CASSLQGTGSEQFF.

The CDR3 bases are TGTGCCAGCAGCTTAGGGACAGGGACGTACGAGCAGTACTTC. This gives the protein CASSLGTGTYEQYF. The chain uses TRBV11-2 and TRBJ2-7, with 8 bases matching TRBD1. V was pared by 1 base and J by 4 bases, with 3 bases of the junction left unmatched. Germline V gene data show CDR1 as SGHAT and CDR2 as FQNNGV. The length of the CDR3 is 14 residues.

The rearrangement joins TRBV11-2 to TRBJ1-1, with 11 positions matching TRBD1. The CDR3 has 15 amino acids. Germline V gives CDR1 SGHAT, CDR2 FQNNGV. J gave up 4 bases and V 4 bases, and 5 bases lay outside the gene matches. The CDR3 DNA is TGTGCCAGCAGCTACCCCGGGACAGGGGGCACTGAAGCTTTCTTT. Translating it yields CASSYPGTGGTEAFF. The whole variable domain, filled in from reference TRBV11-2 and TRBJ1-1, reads EAGVAQSPRYKIIEKRQSVAFWCNPISGHATLYWYQQILGQGPKLLIQFQNNGVVDDSQLPKDRFSAERLKGVDSTLKIQPAKLEDSAVYLCASSYPGTGGTEAFFGQGTRLTVV.

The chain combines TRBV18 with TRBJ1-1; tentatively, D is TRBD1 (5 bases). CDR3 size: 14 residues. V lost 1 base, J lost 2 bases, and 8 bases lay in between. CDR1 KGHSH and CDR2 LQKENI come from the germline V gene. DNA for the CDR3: TGTGCCAGCTCACCACGGGGGGTCAACACTGAAGCTTTCTTT. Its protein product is CASSPRGVNTEAFF.

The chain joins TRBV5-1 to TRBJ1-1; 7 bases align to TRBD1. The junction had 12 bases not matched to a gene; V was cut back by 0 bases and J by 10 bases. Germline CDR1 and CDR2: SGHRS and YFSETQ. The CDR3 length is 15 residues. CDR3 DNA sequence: TGCGCCAGCAGCTTGGCCCGTCGCGACAGGGAGACAGCTTTCTTT. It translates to CASSLARRDRETAFF.